This T cell receptor beta chain was sequenced in a study of beta chain features in type 1 diabetes. Study-level background: Patients were similar to healthy donors in age and gender (as well as in cell yields).

As every portion of the isolated RNA was reverse transcribed, the sequencing read expressed TCRB transcripts. Sequenced by immunoSEQ multiplex PCR; TCRdb stores in-frame clones only, minus some. The repertoire holds around 140,000 clones, with 9.7% as singletons. There are 19 residues in the CDR3. CDR1 is SEHNR and CDR2 is FQNEAQ in the germline V gene (reference sequence). After removal of 2 bases from V and 1 base from J, the junction contained 11 bases not matched to a gene. Comment on this clone: Its antigen is unknown.

Study-level results: Moderate but significant shortening of TCRB CDR3s was recorded in all four CD4+ subsets from Type 1 diabetes patients.

V usage is TRBV7-9 and J usage is TRBJ2-2, with TRBD1 identical over 9 bases. The sequenced sample was central memory CD4+ T cells from blood. The sequence was obtained from a woman aged 35 to 49 in good health. As DNA, the CDR3 is TGTGCCAGCAGCTTAAGGGGCGGGACAGGGAATGAGAACACCGGGGAGCTGTTTTTT. Protein sequence: CASSLRGGTGNENTGELFF. Full variable domain (outside the CDR3, taken from reference TRBV7-9 and TRBJ2-2): DTGVSQNPRHKITKRGQNVTFRCDPISEHNRLYWYRQTLGQGPEFLTYFQNEAQLEKSRLLSDRFSAERPKGSFSTLEIQRTEQGDSAMYLCASSLRGGTGNENTGELFFGEGSRLTVL.